This T cell receptor beta chain was sequenced during a study of T cells expressing NK-cell markers. Study observations and caveats: As a fraction of CD8+ T cells, dominant NKG2C+ clonotypes reached about 1.0-8% in more than five donors.

On this clonotype: What it binds is not known.

After re-calling the 5' RACE reads, TCRdb lists one entry per CDR3 protein, DNA absent. The listing contains approximately 550,000 distinct CDR3 sequences. This CDR3 is 17 amino acids long. Germline V gives CDR1 DFQATT, CDR2 SNEGSKA (reference sequence). This receptor was identified in a young man in good health. V and J are TRBV20-1 and TRBJ2-1; TCRdb's assignment of TRBD2 cannot be checked, as there is no DNA. The material sequenced was blood T cells: a sorted CD56 or NKG2C T cell subset, CD4+ or CD8+ T cells, or bulk PBMC T cells (not recorded which). CDR3 residues: CSARGAKLALSYNEQFF.